These 23 T cell receptor beta chains were sequenced from one sample in a study of response to subunit inactivated influenza vaccine. Each CDR3 protein gets one entry after TCRdb re-called the RT-PCR reads with MiXCR. Of just under 550,000 distinct CDR3 sequences in the sample, roughly a quarter are singletons; the top ten hold 2.5% to 3%. This same sample was also part of a study on T cells expressing NK-cell markers. That paper notes: TCR beta cDNA was made by 5'RACE template switching with UMIs.

This material consisted of CD4+ T cells sorted from PBMCs, taken roughly 12 days after vaccination. The receptors derive from a man aged 45-60 years who received an inactivated influenza vaccine.

The chain carries TRBV6-2 or TRBV6-3 and TRBJ2-1; 9 bases map to TRBD2. The junction had 8 bases not matched to a gene; V was cut back by 4 bases and J by 7 bases. Germline-derived CDR1 and CDR2 are MNHEY and SVGEGT. This CDR3 is 15 amino acids long. CDR3 residues: CASSFGGLALNEQFF. CDR3 DNA: TGTGCCAGCAGTTTCGGGGGACTAGCCCTAAATGAGCAGTTCTTC.

At least ten counts were recorded for this clonotype. The chain combines TRBV12-3 or TRBV12-4 with TRBJ1-4; tentative D call: TRBD1 (5 bases). The V and J ends lost 2 bases and 3 bases respectively, with 7 bases between them. CDR3 length: 14 amino acids. In DNA, the CDR3 is TGTGCCAGCAGTTTAAGGGGCTCTAATGAAAAACTGTTTTTT. Its protein is CASSLRGSNEKLFF.

This clonotype has just a few counts. The chain links TRBV29-1 to TRBJ1-2; D is uncertain. CDR3 length: 11 residues. V shed 6 bases and J shed 2 bases, with 7 bases lying between them. Germline V gene data show CDR1 as SQVTM and CDR2 as ANQGSEA. The CDR3 reads CSVSQNYGYTF. The CDR3, as DNA: TGCAGCGTAAGCCAGAACTATGGCTACACCTTC.

With regard to this clonotype: Its ends do not fully match the called genes, so a read error is possible. In DNA, the CDR3 is TGTGCCAGCTCCCCACTCGCAGGAGCGGGAGGCGCCGGGGAGCTGTTTTTT. It is translated as CASSPLAGAGGAGELFF. V gene TRBV18 combines with J gene TRBJ2-2, with 9 bases aligning to TRBD2. The CDR3 spans 17 residues. Germline values: CDR1 KGHSH, CDR2 LQKENI.

This clonotype has only a few counts. The V and J genes are TRBV9 and TRBJ1-4; D is ambiguous. V lost 4 bases and J 2 bases, leaving 9 bases between the germline ends. From germline, CDR1 is SGDLS and CDR2 YYNGEE. The CDR3 runs to 14 residues. The CDR3 sequence: CASSRGSTNEKLFF. The CDR3 nucleotides are TGTGCCAGCAGCCGAGGTTCTACTAATGAAAAACTGTTTTTT.

This clonotype occurred a few times. V gene TRBV12-3 or TRBV12-4 combines with J gene TRBJ1-2; D possibly corresponds to TRBD1 (5 bases). This CDR3 is 14 amino acids long. Trimming shortened V by 5 bases and J by 9 bases, and 19 bases separated the two germline ends. CDR3 loop: CASSPGGLPWSYTF. Written as DNA, the CDR3 is TGTGCCAGCAGTCCGGGGGGACTGCCTTGGAGCTACACCTTC.

This clonotype was counted only a few times. The chain recombines TRBV20-1 with TRBJ2-1; D might be TRBD2 (5 bases). The V gene lost 1 base and the J gene lost 6 bases, with 28 bases spanning the gap. The CDR3 runs to 19 residues. CDR1 is DFQATT and CDR2 is SNEGSKA in the germline V gene (reference sequence). This chain's CDR3 is CSARALRTRGLAPSNEQFF. The CDR3 DNA follows: TGCAGTGCTAGAGCTTTACGAACTCGTGGGCTAGCCCCTTCCAATGAGCAGTTCTTC.

The rearrangement uses TRBV12-3 or TRBV12-4 and TRBJ2-2, with TRBD1 matching over 10 bases. After removal of 8 bases from V and 4 bases from J, the junction contained 4 bases not matched to a gene. There are 14 residues in the CDR3. CDR3 nucleotides: TGTGCCAGCTTCGACAGGGGGCGCACCGGGGAGCTGTTTTTT. Translated, it gives CASFDRGRTGELFF.

The chain joins TRBV7-2 to TRBJ2-2; 9 bases line up with TRBD1. Germline V gene data show CDR1 as SGHTA and CDR2 as FQGNSA. Trimming at V came to 7 bases and at J to 7 bases, leaving 13 bases not matched to a gene. The CDR3 covers 16 residues. The CDR3 loop reads CASTKTGTGMSGELFF. CDR3 sequence (DNA): TGTGCCAGCACTAAAACCGGGACAGGGATGAGCGGGGAGCTGTTTTTT.

This sequence joins TRBV9 and TRBJ2-1; D uncertain. The V gene's germline CDR1 is SGDLS and CDR2 YYNGEE. This CDR3 is 14 amino acids long. The ends were cut back, 1 base at V and 2 bases at J, with 7 bases in the middle. CDR3: CASSVLGAYNEQFF. The CDR3 DNA reads TGTGCCAGCAGCGTATTGGGTGCCTACAATGAGCAGTTCTTC.

This clonotype was seen repeatedly, ten times or more. The gene calls are TRBV20-1 and TRBJ2-7; 13 positions match TRBD2. The germline gives CDR1 DFQATT, CDR2 SNEGSKA (reference sequence). The CDR3 totals 14 residues. The ends lost 5 bases at V and 7 bases at J; junction bases unmatched: 8. The chain's CDR3 is CSADGLAGEREQYF. CDR3 coding DNA: TGCAGTGCTGATGGACTAGCGGGAGAGCGTGAGCAGTACTTC.

V gene TRBV14 combines with J gene TRBJ2-3, with D perhaps matching TRBD2 (6 bases). Trimming pared 0 bases from V and 5 bases from J, leaving 15 bases between. Germline CDR1 is SGHDN and CDR2 is FVKESK. This CDR3 comprises 16 residues. CDR3 sequence: CASSQDVRGTEDTQYF. In DNA form, the CDR3 reads TGTGCCAGCAGCCAAGATGTTCGGGGGACTGAAGATACGCAGTATTTT.

The chain recombines TRBV20-1 with TRBJ1-2; 7 bases match TRBD1. Germline assignment: CDR1 DFQATT and CDR2 SNEGSKA (reference sequence). Trimming took 3 bases from V and 2 from J; bases not matched to a gene: 15. The CDR3 sequence is 17 residues long. DNA for the CDR3: TGCAGTGCTAGGGGGAATTTACAAGAGGACAGGAACTATGGCTACACCTTC. Amino acids: CSARGNLQEDRNYGYTF.

This clonotype was found a few times. The chain joins TRBV2 to TRBJ2-1; D perhaps matches TRBD2 (7 bases). The CDR3 is made up of 17 amino acids. Germline CDR1 reads SNHLY; CDR2 reads FYNNEI. Trimming left V 6 bases short and J 0 bases short, with 18 bases between. The CDR3 nucleotides are TGTGCCAGCAGGGCTAGGGGGGGGGTTAACTCCTACAATGAGCAGTTCTTC. Translated: CASRARGGVNSYNEQFF.

The chain joins TRBV29-1 to TRBJ2-6, with 9 nucleotides matching TRBD1. Per germline, CDR1 SQVTM and CDR2 ANQGSEA. V trimming: 0 bases; J trimming: 0 bases; junction bases outside the gene matches: 9. The CDR3 sequence is 19 residues long. CDR3: CSVEEAMGQGGSGANVLTF. CDR3 bases: TGCAGCGTTGAAGAGGCTATGGGACAGGGTGGCTCTGGGGCCAACGTCCTGACTTTC.

The rearrangement joins TRBV6-2 or TRBV6-3 to TRBJ2-5; 8 positions match TRBD2. The CDR3 is made up of 16 amino acids. Germline CDR1 MNHEY, CDR2 SVGEGT. V trimming: 6 bases; J trimming: 2 bases; junction bases outside the gene matches: 11. CDR3 sequence: CASRSHGTRDQETQYF. The CDR3 DNA reads as TGTGCCAGCAGATCCCACGGGACTAGAGATCAAGAGACCCAGTACTTC.

This clonotype has just a few counts. V and J are TRBV6-2 or TRBV6-3 and TRBJ1-4; D gene uncertain. Germline CDR1 reads MNHEY; CDR2 reads SVGEGT. V lost 6 bases and J 11 bases, leaving 19 bases between the germline ends. The CDR3 sequence is 14 residues long. This chain's CDR3 is CASRGDSFHPKLFF. Written as DNA, the CDR3 is TGTGCCAGCAGGGGCGACTCCTTCCATCCTAAACTGTTTTTT.

The chain joins TRBV6-4 to TRBJ2-1; D uncertain. Germline V gives CDR1 MRHNA, CDR2 SNTAGT. The CDR3 is 13 amino acids. Deletions cut 3 bases from V and 4 bases from J, with 7 bases between. The CDR3 region has the DNA TGTGCCAGCAGTGAACAGAAATACAATGAGCAGTTCTTC. Translated, it gives CASSEQKYNEQFF.

This clonotype was observed a handful of times. The V gene is TRBV5-1, the J gene TRBJ2-7; tentative D call: TRBD2 (7 bases). CDR1 is SGHRS, CDR2 YFSETQ, per germline. Trimming removed 1 base from V and 0 bases from J, with 14 bases in between. The length of the CDR3 is 16 residues. The CDR3 DNA sequence: TGCGCCAGCAGCTTGCCACAGGGAGGGAGCTCCTACGAGCAGTACTTC. Translation: CASSLPQGGSSYEQYF. Supplemented by reference TRBV5-1 and TRBJ2-7, the full variable domain reads KAGVTQTPRYLIKTRGQQVTLSCSPISGHRSVSWYQQTPGQGLQFLFEYFSETQRNKGNFPGRFSGRQFSNSRSEMNVSTLELGDSALYLCASSLPQGGSSYEQYFGPGTRLTVT.

The table lists this clonotype with a few counts. This CDR3 reads CSVSLSGATDTQYF. CDR3 bases: TGCAGCGTTAGTCTGAGCGGGGCCACAGATACGCAGTATTTT. The V and J genes are TRBV29-1 and TRBJ2-3, with 7 bases lining up with TRBD2. Germline CDR1 reads SQVTM; CDR2 reads ANQGSEA. After removal of 5 bases from V and 2 bases from J, the junction contained 7 bases not matched to a gene. The CDR3 is made up of 14 amino acids.

The chain employs TRBV7-2 and TRBJ2-3, with D perhaps TRBD1 (5 bases). Deletions cut 1 base from V and 2 bases from J, with 13 bases between. This CDR3 is 16 amino acids long. Per germline, CDR1 SGHTA and CDR2 FQGNSA. The CDR3 loop reads CASSLGWGGNTDTQYF. In nucleotides, the CDR3 is TGTGCCAGCAGCTTAGGCTGGGGCGGAAACACAGATACGCAGTATTTT.

This chain links TRBV29-1 with TRBJ2-3; maybe TRBD2 (6 bases). V lost 1 base and J 0 bases, leaving 11 bases between the germline ends. The germline V gene encodes CDR1 SQVTM and CDR2 ANQGSEA. The CDR3 is 15 amino acids. CDR3 sequence (DNA): TGCAGCGTTGAAGTAGGGCTAGCGAGCACAGATACGCAGTATTTT. It is translated as CSVEVGLASTDTQYF.

The rearrangement uses TRBV5-1 and TRBJ2-7; possibly TRBD1 for D (5 bases). The CDR3 length is 13 residues. Trimming stripped 0 bases from V and 5 bases from J, with 9 bases between. Germline assignment: CDR1 SGHRS and CDR2 YFSETQ. The CDR3 spells CASSLAQGNEQYF. The CDR3 region has the DNA TGCGCCAGCAGCTTGGCGCAGGGAAACGAGCAGTACTTC.